The present T cell receptor beta chain was sequenced within a study of shared clonotypes between healthy human individuals. Original methodology: From ImmunoSEQ came sequences covering only the junction and carrying no quality scores, so filtering differed. Libraries were prepared by immunoSEQ multiplex PCR; TCRdb keeps only in-frame clonotypes and omits some of them. The V and J calls and clone size are taken from that table; D and trimming were inferred from the DNA. The repertoire includes roughly 1,500,000 clones, 95% to 99% of them detected once, and roughly 0.4% sits in the top ten. The CDR3 consists of 14 residues. Between the trimmed V and J ends, which lost 3 bases and 4 bases, there was a span of 15 bases. Germline V CDR1 and CDR2: SQVTM, ANQGSEA. Study-wide results and caveats: Blood alone was sampled, and tissue repertoires likely differ.

The sample holds one count of this clone. Antigen specificity is unknown. The TCR sequence derives from a man aged 25 to 40 in good health. Sequencing was performed on naive CD4+ T cells sorted from blood. Subset noted: CD45RA+ positively selected. V gene TRBV29-1 combines with J gene TRBJ1-1; possibly TRBD1 for D (5 bases). As DNA, the CDR3 is TGCAGCGTTGAGATGACAGTTCGCACCACTGAAGCTTTCTTT. It yields the protein CSVEMTVRTTEAFF. Full variable domain (rest looked up from reference TRBV29-1 and TRBJ1-1): SAVISQKPSRDICQRGTSLTIQCQVDSQVTMMFWYRQQPGQSLTLIATANQGSEATYESGFVIDKFPISRPNLTFSTLTVSNMSPEDSSIYLCSVEMTVRTTEAFFGQGTRLTVV.